These 27 T cell receptor beta chains were all obtained from the same sample, sequenced in a study of ipilimumab plus nivolumab after autologous stem cell transplantation. Clones were sequenced by immunoSEQ multiplex PCR, and TCRdb holds only the in-frame ones, with some missing. The sample includes fewer than 45,000 clones, nearly 95% of them seen just once. The sequenced sample was PBMCs, obtained in a trial of ipilimumab plus nivolumab as post-transplant consolidation. The receptors come from a male donor with multiple myeloma.

The chain combines TRBV13 with TRBJ2-2; 8 bases are a match to TRBD1. The CDR3 covers 14 residues. With V trimmed by 5 bases and J by 4 bases, 3 bases remained unmatched. In germline, CDR1 is PRHDT, CDR2 FYEKMQ (reference sequence). The CDR3 region is CASSRTGLTGELFF. The CDR3 region has the DNA TGTGCCAGCAGCCGGACAGGGCTCACCGGGGAGCTGTTTTTT.

This clone was seen just once. The V and J genes are TRBV7-2 and TRBJ2-3, with D perhaps matching TRBD2 (6 bases). Germline-derived CDR1 and CDR2 are SGHTA and FQGNSA. This CDR3 spans 14 amino acids. V lost 2 bases and J lost 1, with 7 bases in between. DNA for the CDR3: TGTGCCAGCAGCTTATCGGGGGGCACAGATACGCAGTATTTT. It is translated as CASSLSGGTDTQYF.

The rearrangement links TRBV29-1 to TRBJ1-4, with unresolved D. Germline CDR1 reads SQVTM; CDR2 reads ANQGSEA. The CDR3 totals 12 residues. V was clipped by 2 bases and J by 10 bases, with 11 bases between them. The CDR3 bases are TGCAGCGTTGAAAGTGGACGAGGAAAACTGTTTTTT. Residues: CSVESGRGKLFF.

The chain couples TRBV28 to TRBJ2-3; D ambiguous. Germline V gene sequence: CDR1 MDHEN, CDR2 SYDVKM. The CDR3 is 13 residues long. V lost 6 bases, J lost 3 bases, and 10 bases lay in between. CDR3 DNA sequence: TGTGCCAGCAGCTCTCCAGCGACAGATACGCAGTATTTT. Its protein product is CASSSPATDTQYF.

The J gene is TRBJ1-1, the V gene TRBV20-1; D is undetermined. This CDR3 comprises 11 residues. The V and J ends lost 1 base and 2 bases respectively, with 2 bases between them. Germline V CDR1 and CDR2: DFQATT, SNEGSKA (reference sequence). The CDR3: CSARVNTEAFF. The CDR3 DNA reads TGCAGTGCTAGAGTAAACACTGAAGCTTTCTTT.

The genes are TRBV19 and TRBJ1-1; D is perhaps TRBD1 (6 bases). V lost 9 bases to trimming and J lost 5 bases, with 13 bases between them. The CDR3 runs 12 residues. CDR1 and CDR2 from the germline V gene are LNHDA and SQIVND (reference sequence). In nucleotides, the CDR3 is TGTGCCAGGGGACAAGGAAATACTGAAGCTTTCTTT. As protein: CARGQGNTEAFF.

This clone was seen once. The V call is TRBV19, the J call TRBJ1-4; D is uncertain. Trimming cost V 4 bases and J 6 bases, with 6 bases left between them. This CDR3 spans 12 amino acids. Germline V gives CDR1 LNHDA, CDR2 SQIVND (reference sequence). CDR3 in DNA: TGTGCCAGTAGTAAAGTGGATGAAAAACTGTTTTTT. This gives the protein CASSKVDEKLFF.

The chain employs TRBV28 and TRBJ2-7, with a tentative D call TRBD1 (6 bases). This CDR3 spans 13 amino acids. CDR1 is MDHEN, CDR2 SYDVKM, per germline. V dropped 6 bases and J dropped 4 bases, with 13 bases sitting between them. The CDR3 loop reads CASRTTGKYEQYF. In DNA form, the CDR3 reads TGTGCCAGCAGAACCACAGGGAAATACGAGCAGTACTTC.

The V gene is TRBV23-1, the J gene TRBJ1-2; perhaps TRBD1 as D (6 bases). TRBV23-1 carries the ORF label, with uncertain function. The CDR3 sequence is 13 residues long. Trimming left V 3 bases short and J 8 bases short, with 13 bases between. CDR3 DNA: TGCGCCAGCAGTCAGGGGGCAGGGGTCGGCTACACCTTC. Its protein is CASSQGAGVGYTF.

This chain joins TRBV28 and TRBJ1-5; 10 bases match TRBD1. The trim removed 6 bases at V and 5 bases at J, leaving 16 bases unmatched. The CDR3 has 18 amino acids. Germline lookup yields CDR1 MDHEN and CDR2 SYDVKM. The CDR3 loop reads CASSPPTGGEGTYQPQHF. The CDR3 nucleotides read TGTGCCAGCAGCCCCCCGACAGGGGGCGAGGGGACCTATCAGCCCCAGCATTTT.

The V gene is TRBV5-1, the J gene TRBJ2-5; 10 nucleotides match TRBD2. Germline CDR1 SGHRS, CDR2 YFSETQ. The CDR3 is 14 amino acids. After removal of 5 bases from V and 3 bases from J, the junction contained 4 bases not matched to a gene. The CDR3 loop is CASRAGLAEETQYF. The CDR3 DNA sequence: TGCGCCAGCAGAGCCGGACTAGCGGAAGAGACCCAGTACTTC. The variable domain in full, with the rest retrieved from reference TRBV5-1 and TRBJ2-5, is KAGVTQTPRYLIKTRGQQVTLSCSPISGHRSVSWYQQTPGQGLQFLFEYFSETQRNKGNFPGRFSGRQFSNSRSEMNVSTLELGDSALYLCASRAGLAEETQYFGPGTRLLVL.

V and J are TRBV28 and TRBJ2-3, with a possible D match to TRBD2 (6 bases). This CDR3 region has 15 residues. The V end lost 6 bases, the J end lost 1 base, and 14 bases lay between the germline ends. CDR1 is MDHEN, CDR2 SYDVKM, per germline. The CDR3 protein is CASSRRDFRTDTQYF. DNA for the CDR3: TGTGCCAGCAGCCGCCGGGACTTCCGCACAGATACGCAGTATTTT.

The chain has TRBV28 and TRBJ2-7; 8 bases fit TRBD2. Germline CDR1 is MDHEN and CDR2 is SYDVKM. Trimming at V came to 6 bases and at J to 2 bases, leaving 6 bases not matched to a gene. The CDR3 consists of 14 residues. Written as DNA, the CDR3 is TGTGCCAGCAGACCTCTAGCGGGTACCTACGAGCAGTACTTC. Its translation: CASRPLAGTYEQYF.

This chain uses TRBV4-3 with TRBJ1-3; D call uncertain. V gave up 0 bases and J gave up 4 bases, with 10 bases separating them. The CDR3 extends over 15 amino acids. The germline V gene has CDR1 LGHNA and CDR2 YSLEER. In DNA, the CDR3 is TGCGCCAGCAGCCAAGATCCCAGGACCGGAAACACCATATATTTT. This translates into CASSQDPRTGNTIYF.

The rearrangement links TRBV4-1 to TRBJ1-2, with TRBD1 matching 8 bases. The CDR3 has 15 amino acids. The germline CDR1 and CDR2 sequences are MGHRA and YSYEKL. Unmatched junction bases numbered 5, after V lost 2 bases and J lost 3 bases. The CDR3 bases are TGCGCCAGCAGCCAAAGAATGACAGGGGACTATGGCTACACCTTC. Translating gives CASSQRMTGDYGYTF.

This clone was seen once. CDR3 DNA: TGTGCCAGCACTCGCGGGGGGCGGTATGGCTACACCTTC. Its protein is CASTRGGRYGYTF. V and J are TRBV6-6 and TRBJ1-2; D possibly corresponds to TRBD1 (6 bases). Germline CDR1 MNHNY, CDR2 SVGAGI (reference sequence). Trimming took off 7 bases at V and 5 bases at J, with 14 bases between the two ends. The CDR3 is 13 amino acids.

The chain carries TRBV7-9 and TRBJ1-6; TRBD1 matches at 10 bases. The germline gives CDR1 SEHNR, CDR2 FQNEAQ (reference sequence). V was pared by 8 bases and J by 6 bases, with 10 bases of the junction left unmatched. This CDR3 spans 16 amino acids. CDR3 nucleotides: TGTGCCAGCGGGAAAGAGACAGGGGGCTTTAATTCACCCCTCCACTTT. Protein: CASGKETGGFNSPLHF.

This rearrangement joins TRBV5-1 to TRBJ2-1; 7 nucleotides align to TRBD2. The CDR3 length is 13 residues. The germline V gene encodes CDR1 SGHRS and CDR2 YFSETQ. V lost 0 bases and J lost 8; bases outside the gene matches: 2. The CDR3 here is CASSLALADEQFF. CDR3 bases: TGCGCCAGCAGCTTGGCTCTAGCGGATGAGCAGTTCTTC.

The rearrangement links TRBV5-5 to TRBJ2-3; 7 bases fit TRBD2. The V gene's germline CDR1 is SGHKS and CDR2 YYEKEE (reference sequence). The junction had 4 bases not matched to a gene; V was cut back by 4 bases and J by 5 bases. The CDR3 covers 13 residues. The CDR3, as DNA: TGTGCCAGCAGCATATGGACTAGAGATACGCAGTATTTT. Translating it yields CASSIWTRDTQYF. The full variable domain, completed using reference TRBV5-5 and TRBJ2-3, is DAGVTQSPTHLIKTRGQQVTLRCSPISGHKSVSWYQQVLGQGPQFIFQYYEKEERGRGNFPDRFSARQFPNYSSELNVNALLLGDSALYLCASSIWTRDTQYFGPGTRLTVL.

The V gene is TRBV28, the J gene TRBJ2-3, with D maybe TRBD1 (5 bases). CDR1 is MDHEN and CDR2 is SYDVKM in the germline V gene. CDR3 size: 17 residues. V dropped 5 bases and J dropped 4 bases, with 22 bases sitting between them. Here the CDR3 DNA reads TGTGCCAGCAGTGCCGGGCAGGGTGTTCGGCCTCCAGATACGCAGTATTTT. This translates into CASSAGQGVRPPDTQYF. The variable domain in full, completed from reference TRBV28 and TRBJ2-3, reads DVKVTQSSRYLVKRTGEKVFLECVQDMDHENMFWYRQDPGLGLRLIYFSYDVKMKEKGDIPEGYSVSREKKERFSLILESASTNQTSMYLCASSAGQGVRPPDTQYFGPGTRLTVL.

This CDR3 is CASSLGLAGYTGELFF. The CDR3 nucleotides are TGCGCCAGCAGCTTGGGACTAGCGGGATACACCGGGGAGCTGTTTTTT. The chain has TRBV5-1 and TRBJ2-2; TRBD2 matches at 11 bases. Germline CDR1 reads SGHRS; CDR2 reads YFSETQ. The CDR3 runs to 16 residues. With 0 bases clipped from V and 3 bases from J, the junction kept 1 base outside the gene matches.

The chain recombines TRBV9 with TRBJ2-3, with TRBD2 matching 10 bases. Germline CDR1 SGDLS, CDR2 YYNGEE. This CDR3 has 14 residues. V was clipped by 4 bases and J by 5 bases; unmatched bases: 4. CDR3 DNA: TGTGCCAGCAGCCCAGGACTAGCGGTAGATACGCAGTATTTT. Translation: CASSPGLAVDTQYF.

This clone showed up just once. The chain uses TRBV9 and TRBJ2-7; 12 bases match TRBD1. The trim removed 4 bases at V and 0 bases at J, leaving 14 bases unmatched. The CDR3 consists of 19 residues. The germline CDR1 and CDR2 sequences are SGDLS and YYNGEE. As DNA, the CDR3 is TGTGCCAGCAGCCCACAAGGGGGACAGGGGGCCCGATCCTCCTACGAGCAGTACTTC. The encoded protein is CASSPQGGQGARSSYEQYF. Full variable domain (missing parts from reference TRBV9 and TRBJ2-7): DSGVTQTPKHLITATGQRVTLRCSPRSGDLSVYWYQQSLDQGLQFLIQYYNGEERAKGNILERFSAQQFPDLHSELNLSSLELGDSALYFCASSPQGGQGARSSYEQYFGPGTRLTVT.

CDR3 amino acids: CASSLLAGVDGYTF. Written as DNA, the CDR3 is TGTGCCAGCAGCTTGCTCGCAGGGGTGGATGGCTACACCTTC. The V call is TRBV6-5, the J call TRBJ1-2; D perhaps matches TRBD1 (6 bases). This CDR3 has 14 residues. V lost 6 bases and J lost 6, with 17 bases in between. The V gene's germline CDR1 is MNHEY and CDR2 SVGAGI.

The chain couples TRBV7-2 to TRBJ1-5; D might be TRBD1 (6 bases). This CDR3 spans 14 amino acids. Germline CDR1 SGHTA, CDR2 FQGNSA. Trimming took off 5 bases at V and 4 bases at J, with 12 bases between the two ends. CDR3 bases: TGTGCCAGCAGCCAAGGGACACCAAATCAGCCCCAGCATTTT. Translating it yields CASSQGTPNQPQHF.

A single count supports this clone. The chain combines TRBV28 with TRBJ2-7; 9 bases are a match to TRBD2. Unmatched junction bases numbered 6, after V lost 7 bases and J lost 5 bases. CDR1 and CDR2 (germline): MDHEN, SYDVKM. There are 13 residues in the CDR3. The CDR3 region has the DNA TGTGCCAGCATCCGTAGCGGGAGACACGAGCAGTACTTC. Its protein is CASIRSGRHEQYF.

The chain combines TRBV7-3 with TRBJ1-1; 7 nucleotides agree with TRBD1. V gave up 5 bases and J gave up 5 bases; unmatched junction bases: 5. The CDR3 is 13 residues long. Germline values: CDR1 SGHTA, CDR2 FQGTGA. Here the CDR3 reads CASSEQGITEAFF. In DNA, the CDR3 is TGTGCCAGCAGCGAACAGGGGATTACTGAAGCTTTCTTT.